This T cell receptor (beta chain) is drawn from a study of cytomegalovirus exposure and HLA in healthy donors. Whole-study results and caveats: Association of 15,000 to 20,000 TCR beta sequences with HLA alleles was found at 0.05 false discovery rate in a later analysis. Sequencing likely caused a cluster of highly shared sequence variants.

Notes on this clone: The target antigen is unknown.

With 60 Vbeta and 13 Jbeta primers, the PCR was carried out. The assay was immunoSEQ multiplex PCR, and TCRdb's table has in-frame clones only and misses some. The repertoire holds over 130,000 clones, with 70% to 85% as singletons. V was pared by 4 bases and J by 9 bases, with 13 bases between. The CDR3 is 13 amino acids. CDR1 LNHDA and CDR2 SQIVND come from the germline V gene (reference sequence). This TCR was recovered from a middle-aged man in good health and CMV-seronegative. The chain uses TRBV19 and TRBJ2-1; perhaps TRBD1 as D (6 bases). Sequencing was carried out using PBMCs. CDR3 protein: CASSTQGKSEQFF. CDR3 bases: TGTGCCAGTAGTACACAGGGTAAGAGTGAGCAGTTCTTC.